This T cell receptor (beta chain) was profiled in a study of shared clonotypes between healthy human individuals. Concerning this clone itself: Other DNA sequences in this sample translate to the same CDR3.

Libraries were prepared by immunoSEQ multiplex PCR; TCRdb keeps only in-frame clonotypes and omits some of them. The sample holds around 1.6 million clones; nearly 99% are singletons and the top ten take 0.45%. The V gene lost 0 bases and the J gene lost 1 base, with 7 bases spanning the gap. The CDR3 length is 14 residues. From germline, CDR1 is SGHNT and CDR2 YYREEE (reference sequence). J is TRBJ1-1 and V is TRBV5-4; D gene unclear. Sequenced input: naive CD4+ T cells sorted from blood. The subset is: CD45RA+ positively selected. This clonotype was sampled from a man in his thirties or forties in good health. Here the CDR3 reads CASSLAGENTEAFF. The CDR3 nucleotides are TGTGCCAGCAGCTTGGCGGGAGAGAACACTGAAGCTTTCTTT.